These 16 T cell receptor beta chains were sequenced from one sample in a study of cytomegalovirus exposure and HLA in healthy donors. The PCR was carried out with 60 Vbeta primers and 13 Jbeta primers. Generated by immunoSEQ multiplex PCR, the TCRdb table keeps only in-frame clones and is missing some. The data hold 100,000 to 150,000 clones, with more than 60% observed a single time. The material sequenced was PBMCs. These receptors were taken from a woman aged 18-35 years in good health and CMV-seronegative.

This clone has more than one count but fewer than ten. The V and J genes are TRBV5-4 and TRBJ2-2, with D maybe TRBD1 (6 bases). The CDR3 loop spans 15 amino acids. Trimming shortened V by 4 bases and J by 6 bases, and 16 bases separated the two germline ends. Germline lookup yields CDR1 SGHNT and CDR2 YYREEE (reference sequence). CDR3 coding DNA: TGTGCCAGCAGCCATCCAGGGGTATGGGCCGGGGAGCTGTTTTTT. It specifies CASSHPGVWAGELFF.

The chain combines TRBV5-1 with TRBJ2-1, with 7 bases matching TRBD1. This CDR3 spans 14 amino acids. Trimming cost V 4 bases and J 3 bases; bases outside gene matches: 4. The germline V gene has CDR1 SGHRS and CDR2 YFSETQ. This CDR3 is CASSVWDSYNEQFF. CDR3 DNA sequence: TGCGCCAGCAGCGTATGGGACAGCTACAATGAGCAGTTCTTC.

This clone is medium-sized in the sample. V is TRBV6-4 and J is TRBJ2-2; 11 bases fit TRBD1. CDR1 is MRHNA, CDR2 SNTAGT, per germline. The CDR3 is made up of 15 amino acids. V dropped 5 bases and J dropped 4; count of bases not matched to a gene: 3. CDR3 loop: CASSNGQGATGELFF. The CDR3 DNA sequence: TGTGCCAGCAGTAACGGACAGGGGGCCACCGGGGAGCTGTTTTTT.

In nucleotides, the CDR3 is TGCGCCAGCAGCTTGGTTCCGAATGAGGGCACAGATACGCAGTATTTT. As protein: CASSLVPNEGTDTQYF. The chain links TRBV5-1 to TRBJ2-3; D remains ambiguous. Deletions cut 0 bases from V and 1 base from J, with 12 bases between. The CDR3 is 16 amino acids. CDR1 is SGHRS, CDR2 YFSETQ, per germline.

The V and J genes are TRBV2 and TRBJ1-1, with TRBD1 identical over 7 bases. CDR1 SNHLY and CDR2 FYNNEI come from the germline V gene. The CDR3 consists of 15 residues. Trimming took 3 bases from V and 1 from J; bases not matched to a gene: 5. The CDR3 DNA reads TGTGCCAGCAGTGACGTGGACAGGACGAACACTGAAGCTTTCTTT. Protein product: CASSDVDRTNTEAFF.

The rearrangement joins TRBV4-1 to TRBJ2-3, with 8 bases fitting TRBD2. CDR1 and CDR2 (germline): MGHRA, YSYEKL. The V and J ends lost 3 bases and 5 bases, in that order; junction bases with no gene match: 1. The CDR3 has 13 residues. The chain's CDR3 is CASSHLAGDTQYF. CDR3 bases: TGCGCCAGCAGCCACCTAGCGGGAGATACGCAGTATTTT.

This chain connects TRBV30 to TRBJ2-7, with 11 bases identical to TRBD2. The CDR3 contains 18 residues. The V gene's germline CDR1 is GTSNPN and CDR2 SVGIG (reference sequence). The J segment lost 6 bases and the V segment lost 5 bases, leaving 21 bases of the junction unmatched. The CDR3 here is CAWGRAWETSGSTPEQYF. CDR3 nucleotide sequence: TGTGCCTGGGGGAGGGCCTGGGAAACTAGCGGGAGCACACCCGAGCAGTACTTC.

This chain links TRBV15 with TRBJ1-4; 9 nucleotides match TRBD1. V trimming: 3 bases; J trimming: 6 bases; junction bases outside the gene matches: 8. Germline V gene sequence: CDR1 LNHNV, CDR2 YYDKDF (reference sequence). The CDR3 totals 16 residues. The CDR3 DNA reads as TGTGCCACCAGCAGGACGTCCGGGACAGGGCATGAAAAACTGTTTTTT. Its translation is CATSRTSGTGHEKLFF. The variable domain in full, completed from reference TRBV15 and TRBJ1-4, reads DAMVIQNPRYQVTQFGKPVTLSCSQTLNHNVMYWYQQKSSQAPKLLFHYYDKDFNNEADTPDNFQSRRPNTSFCFLDIRSPGLGDTAMYLCATSRTSGTGHEKLFFGSGTQLSVL.

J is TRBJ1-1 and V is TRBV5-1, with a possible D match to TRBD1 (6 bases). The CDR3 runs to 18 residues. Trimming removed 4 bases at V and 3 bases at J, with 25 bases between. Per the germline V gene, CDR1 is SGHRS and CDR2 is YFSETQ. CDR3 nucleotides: TGCGCCAGCAGCCAGGGACATCCTTTAAGATCTGCTGACACTGAAGCTTTCTTT. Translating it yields CASSQGHPLRSADTEAFF.

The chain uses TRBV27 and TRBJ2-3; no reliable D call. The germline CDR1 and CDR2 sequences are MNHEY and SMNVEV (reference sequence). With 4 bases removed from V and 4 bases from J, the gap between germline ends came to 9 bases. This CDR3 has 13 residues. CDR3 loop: CASSSFTADTQYF. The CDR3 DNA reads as TGTGCCAGCAGTTCTTTCACGGCAGATACGCAGTATTTT.

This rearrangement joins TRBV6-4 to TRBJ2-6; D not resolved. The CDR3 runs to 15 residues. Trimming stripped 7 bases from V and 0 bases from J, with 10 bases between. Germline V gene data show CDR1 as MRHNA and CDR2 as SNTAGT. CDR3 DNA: TGTGCCAGCACCCAGCAGGCCTCTGGGGCCAACGTCCTGACTTTC. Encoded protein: CASTQQASGANVLTF.

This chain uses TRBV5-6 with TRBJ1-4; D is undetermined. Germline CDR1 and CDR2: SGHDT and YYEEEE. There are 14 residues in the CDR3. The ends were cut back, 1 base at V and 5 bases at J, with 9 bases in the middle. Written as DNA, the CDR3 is TGTGCCAGCAGCTTGTGGTGGAGGAATGAAAAACTGTTTTTT. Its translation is CASSLWWRNEKLFF.

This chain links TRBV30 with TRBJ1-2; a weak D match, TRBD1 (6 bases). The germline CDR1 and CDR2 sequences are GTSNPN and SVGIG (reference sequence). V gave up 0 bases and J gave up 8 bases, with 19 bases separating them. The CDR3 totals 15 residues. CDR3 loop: CAWSVPGGQRRGYTF. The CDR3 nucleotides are TGTGCCTGGAGTGTACCCGGAGGACAGCGGAGGGGCTACACCTTC.

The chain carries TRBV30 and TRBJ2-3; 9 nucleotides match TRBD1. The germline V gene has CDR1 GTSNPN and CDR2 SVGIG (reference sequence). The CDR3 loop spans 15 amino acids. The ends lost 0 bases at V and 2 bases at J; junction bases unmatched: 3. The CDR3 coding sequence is TGTGCCTGGAGTGTAGGACAGGGGATCACAGATACGCAGTATTTT. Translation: CAWSVGQGITDTQYF.

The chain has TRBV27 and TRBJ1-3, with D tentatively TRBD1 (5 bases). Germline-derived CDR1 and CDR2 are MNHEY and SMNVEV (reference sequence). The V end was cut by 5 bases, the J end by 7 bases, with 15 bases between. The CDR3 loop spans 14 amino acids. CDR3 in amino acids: CASSPTLGRNTIYF. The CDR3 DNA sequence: TGTGCCAGCAGTCCGACTCTGGGGCGGAACACCATATATTTT.

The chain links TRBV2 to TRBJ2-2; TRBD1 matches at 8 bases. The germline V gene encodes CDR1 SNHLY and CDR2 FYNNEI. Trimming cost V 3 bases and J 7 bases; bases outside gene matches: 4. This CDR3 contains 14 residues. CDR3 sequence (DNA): TGTGCCAGCAGTGAGCAGGGGGCTGTCGGGGAGCTGTTTTTT. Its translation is CASSEQGAVGELFF.